Described below is a single TCR beta chain sequence and its context. The antigen is not known. The sample comes from a study of T cell responses to AZD1222 COVID-19 vaccine. Overall study: Second doses were pooled across both intervals (about 4 or about 12 weeks).

The data were produced by immunoSEQ multiplex PCR, yet TCRdb's version contains in-frame clones alone and is incomplete. The sample lists about 260,000 clones; over 85% were seen once. Study conclusions and caveats: The study reported that nearly half of spike-specific TCRs target unmutated variant regions. Spike-specific TCRs gained breadth and depth after people received two AZD1222 doses. White British ancestry dominated among donors, who included more females, and clonal diversity was possibly underestimated.

The CDR3 runs 14 residues. The V and J ends lost 8 bases and 3 bases respectively, with 17 bases between them. The germline CDR1 and CDR2 sequences are MNHEY and SMNVEV (reference sequence). This clonotype originated in an adult in good health. This chain uses TRBV27 with TRBJ2-7; D is possibly TRBD1 (6 bases). This specimen was peripheral blood, taken on day 0 of AZD1222 vaccination. CDR3 in amino acids: CASHSARGDYEQYF. CDR3 DNA: TGTGCCAGCCATTCCGCCAGGGGAGACTACGAGCAGTACTTC.